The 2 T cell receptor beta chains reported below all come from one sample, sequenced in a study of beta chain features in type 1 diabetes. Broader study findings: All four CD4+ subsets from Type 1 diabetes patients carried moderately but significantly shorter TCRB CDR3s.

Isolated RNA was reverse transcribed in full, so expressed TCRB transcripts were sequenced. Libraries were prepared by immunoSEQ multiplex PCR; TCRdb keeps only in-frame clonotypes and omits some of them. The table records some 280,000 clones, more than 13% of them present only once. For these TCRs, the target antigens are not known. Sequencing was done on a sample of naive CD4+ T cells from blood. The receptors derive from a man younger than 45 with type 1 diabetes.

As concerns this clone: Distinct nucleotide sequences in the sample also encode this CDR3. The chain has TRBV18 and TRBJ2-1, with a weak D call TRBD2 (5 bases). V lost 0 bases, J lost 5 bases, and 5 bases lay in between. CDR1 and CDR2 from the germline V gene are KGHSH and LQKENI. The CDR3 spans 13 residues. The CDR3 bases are TGTGCCAGCTCACCACCTAGCGACAATGAGCAGTTCTTC. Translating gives CASSPPSDNEQFF.

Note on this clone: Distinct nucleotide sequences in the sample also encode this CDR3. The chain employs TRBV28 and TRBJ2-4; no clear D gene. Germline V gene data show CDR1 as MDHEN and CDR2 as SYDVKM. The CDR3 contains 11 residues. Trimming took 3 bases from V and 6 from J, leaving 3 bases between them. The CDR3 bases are TGTGCCAGCAGTTTCCTAAACATTCAGTACTTC. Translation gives CASSFLNIQYF.